These 14 T cell receptor beta chains originate from one sample sequenced in a study of beta chain features in type 1 diabetes. Reverse transcribing all isolated RNA meant expressed TCRB transcripts were sequenced. Generated by immunoSEQ multiplex PCR, the TCRdb table keeps only in-frame clones and is missing some. There are about 340,000 clones in the sample; around 7.6% occur only once, and approximately 0.44% lies in the top ten. Sequenced input: central memory CD4+ T cells from blood. These receptor sequences come from a woman between 18 and 29 years old in good health.

This clone showed up just a few times. V and J are TRBV6-6 and TRBJ1-2; TRBD1 aligns across 10 bases. The CDR3 contains 14 residues. The V segment lost 2 bases and the J segment 8 bases; nucleotides outside the gene matches: 5. Germline V gene lookup returns CDR1 MNHNY and CDR2 SVGAGI (reference sequence). The chain's CDR3 is CASSYPGTGDGYTF. DNA of the CDR3: TGTGCCAGCAGTTACCCAGGGACAGGGGACGGCTACACCTTC.

There are many counts of this clone. The V and J genes are TRBV5-1 and TRBJ2-1; possibly TRBD2 for D (6 bases). Germline CDR1 is SGHRS and CDR2 is YFSETQ. Trimming stripped 0 bases from V and 8 bases from J, with 6 bases between. The CDR3 has 12 amino acids. The CDR3 DNA is TGCGCCAGCAGCTTGGGACTAGATGAGCAGTTCTTC. Translated: CASSLGLDEQFF. Complete variable domain (other parts from reference TRBV5-1 and TRBJ2-1): KAGVTQTPRYLIKTRGQQVTLSCSPISGHRSVSWYQQTPGQGLQFLFEYFSETQRNKGNFPGRFSGRQFSNSRSEMNVSTLELGDSALYLCASSLGLDEQFFGPGTRLTVL.

This clone was counted between two and nine times. V usage is TRBV27 and J usage is TRBJ2-7; D is ambiguous. Germline-derived CDR1 and CDR2 are MNHEY and SMNVEV (reference sequence). CDR3 length: 13 amino acids. Deletions cut 2 bases from V and 2 bases from J, with 7 bases between. Here the CDR3 reads CASSLKSTYEQYF. The CDR3 DNA sequence: TGTGCCAGCAGTTTAAAATCAACCTACGAGCAGTACTTC.

This clone was recorded a few times. The chain couples TRBV6-6 to TRBJ2-7, with 7 bases aligning to TRBD2. The CDR3 totals 16 residues. Germline V gives CDR1 MNHNY, CDR2 SVGAGI (reference sequence). J lost 5 bases, V lost 0 bases, and 10 bases had no gene match. This CDR3 is CASSYSMGGSMNEQYF. The DNA of the CDR3 is TGTGCCAGCAGTTACTCGATGGGCGGGAGTATGAACGAGCAGTACTTC.

The chain couples TRBV4-3 to TRBJ2-7; 9 bases align to TRBD1. This CDR3 spans 16 amino acids. V dropped 0 bases and J dropped 5; count of bases not matched to a gene: 8. CDR1 is LGHNA and CDR2 is YSLEER in the germline V gene. CDR3 residues: CASSQDSGQGFNEQYF. The CDR3 nucleotides read TGCGCCAGCAGCCAAGATTCAGGACAGGGGTTCAACGAGCAGTACTTC.

The chain combines TRBV7-2 with TRBJ2-1, with D perhaps matching TRBD1 or TRBD2 (5 bases each). This CDR3 has 15 residues. V was shortened by 4 bases and J by 10 bases, with 20 bases between the two germline ends. Germline lookup yields CDR1 SGHTA and CDR2 FQGNSA. Written as DNA, the CDR3 is TGTGCCAGCAGCTCTACAGGAGCAGCAGAGGGGGAGCAGTTCTTC. It is translated as CASSSTGAAEGEQFF.

This clone was detected a few times. As DNA, the CDR3 is TGTGCCAGCAGTGAAATCGGGGATACGCAGTATTTT. Translating gives CASSEIGDTQYF. V and J are TRBV2 and TRBJ2-3; D not certain. The length of the CDR3 is 12 residues. CDR1 is SNHLY, CDR2 FYNNEI, per germline. Between the trimmed V and J ends, which lost 2 bases and 6 bases, there was a span of 6 bases.

The chain uses TRBV9 and TRBJ2-3, with D perhaps TRBD1 or TRBD2 (6 bases each). The ends were cut back, 3 bases at V and 1 base at J, with 12 bases in the middle. The germline gives CDR1 SGDLS, CDR2 YYNGEE. There are 15 residues in the CDR3. The CDR3 DNA follows: TGTGCCAGCAGCGGAGGGGGGACTCGCACAGATACGCAGTATTTT. This gives the protein CASSGGGTRTDTQYF.

In the case of this clone: The same CDR3 can be traced to other DNA sequences in this sample. The chain is built from TRBV28 and TRBJ2-7; D is possibly TRBD2 (5 bases). V lost 1 base, J lost 2 bases, and 12 bases lay in between. The CDR3 extends over 15 amino acids. The germline V gene has CDR1 MDHEN and CDR2 SYDVKM. CDR3 loop: CASSLFASGTYEQYF. In DNA form, the CDR3 reads TGTGCCAGCAGTTTATTTGCGAGCGGCACCTACGAGCAGTACTTC. Filled out from reference TRBV28 and TRBJ2-7, the complete variable domain reads DVKVTQSSRYLVKRTGEKVFLECVQDMDHENMFWYRQDPGLGLRLIYFSYDVKMKEKGDIPEGYSVSREKKERFSLILESASTNQTSMYLCASSLFASGTYEQYFGPGTRLTVT.

With regard to this clone: Other nucleotide sequences from this sample produce the same CDR3. The rearrangement joins TRBV7-9 to TRBJ2-3; 7 nucleotides match TRBD1. Trimming at V came to 4 bases and at J to 0 bases, leaving 4 bases not matched to a gene. The length of the CDR3 is 15 residues. CDR1 and CDR2 from the germline V gene are SEHNR and FQNEAQ (reference sequence). CDR3 sequence: CASSSDRASTDTQYF. The CDR3 coding sequence is TGTGCCAGCAGCTCTGACAGGGCGAGCACAGATACGCAGTATTTT.

This clone was detected a few times. The CDR3 bases are TGTGCCAGCAGCTTAGGTGGGGCGCAGTTCTTC. This sequence encodes CASSLGGAQFF. The chain carries TRBV7-3 and TRBJ2-1; the D gene is possibly TRBD1 (5 bases). Trimming removed 2 bases from V and 12 bases from J, with 8 bases in between. Germline lookup yields CDR1 SGHTA and CDR2 FQGTGA. The CDR3 is 11 amino acids.

This clone was seen only a few times. The rearrangement joins TRBV7-3 to TRBJ2-1; 12 bases match TRBD2. The ends lost 1 base at V and 9 bases at J; junction bases unmatched: 4. In germline, CDR1 is SGHTA, CDR2 FQGTGA. This CDR3 has 15 amino acids. The DNA for the CDR3 is TGTGCCAGCAGCTTAAGACTAGCGGGAGACGGTGAGCAGTTCTTC. Translation gives CASSLRLAGDGEQFF.

Only a few counts were recorded for this clone. CDR3 nucleotides: TGTGCCAGCTCCTGGGGGAGTCAAGGAGATACGCAGTATTTT. It is translated as CASSWGSQGDTQYF. This sequence joins TRBV27 and TRBJ2-3; either TRBD1 or TRBD2 may fit D (5 bases each). CDR1 is MNHEY, CDR2 SMNVEV, per germline (reference sequence). Trimming pared 8 bases from V and 5 bases from J, leaving 17 bases between. The length of the CDR3 is 14 residues.

This clone came up many times. The V and J genes are TRBV7-2 and TRBJ2-1, with TRBD2 identical over 12 bases. This CDR3 is 14 amino acids long. The V and J ends lost 8 bases and 8 bases, in that order; junction bases with no gene match: 7. In germline, CDR1 is SGHTA, CDR2 FQGNSA. The CDR3 nucleotides read TGTGCCAGCCTCCTAGCGGGAGGGCGGCATGAGCAGTTCTTC. The encoded protein is CASLLAGGRHEQFF.